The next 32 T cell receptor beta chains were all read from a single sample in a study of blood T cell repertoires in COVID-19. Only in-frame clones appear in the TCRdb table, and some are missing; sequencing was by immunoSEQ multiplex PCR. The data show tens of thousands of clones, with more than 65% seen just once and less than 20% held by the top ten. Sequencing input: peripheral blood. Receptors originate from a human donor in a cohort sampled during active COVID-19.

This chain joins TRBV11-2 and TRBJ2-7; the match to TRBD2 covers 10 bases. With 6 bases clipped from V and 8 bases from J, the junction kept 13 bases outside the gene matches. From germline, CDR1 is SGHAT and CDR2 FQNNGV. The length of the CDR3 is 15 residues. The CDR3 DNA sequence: TGTGCCAGCAGGGATTTAGCGGGGGGCCCTACGAAGCAGTACTTC. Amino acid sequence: CASRDLAGGPTKQYF.

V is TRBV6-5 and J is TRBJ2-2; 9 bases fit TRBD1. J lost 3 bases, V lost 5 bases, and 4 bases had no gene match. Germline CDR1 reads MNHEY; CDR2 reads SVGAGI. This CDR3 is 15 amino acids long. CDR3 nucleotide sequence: TGTGCCAGCAGTCCCCGGGACAGGGACACCGGGGAGCTGTTTTTT. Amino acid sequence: CASSPRDRDTGELFF.

The CDR3 reads CASSPLREDTQYF. DNA of the CDR3: TGTGCCAGCTCACCCCTCCGAGAAGATACGCAGTATTTT. The V and J genes are TRBV18 and TRBJ2-3; no definite D call. The CDR3 has 13 residues. V lost 3 bases to trimming and J lost 5 bases, with 9 bases between them. Germline CDR1 KGHSH, CDR2 LQKENI.

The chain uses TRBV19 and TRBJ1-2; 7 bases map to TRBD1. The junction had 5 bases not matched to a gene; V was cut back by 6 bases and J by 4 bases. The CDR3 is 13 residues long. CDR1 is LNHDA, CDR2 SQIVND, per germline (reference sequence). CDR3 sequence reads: CASRGTESYGYTF. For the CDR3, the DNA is TGTGCCAGTAGAGGGACAGAGAGCTATGGCTACACCTTC.

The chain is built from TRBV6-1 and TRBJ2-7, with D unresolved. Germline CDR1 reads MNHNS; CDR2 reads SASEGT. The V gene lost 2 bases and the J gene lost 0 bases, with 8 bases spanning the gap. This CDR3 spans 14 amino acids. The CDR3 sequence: CASSESMSSYEQYF. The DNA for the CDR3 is TGTGCCAGCAGTGAATCAATGAGCTCCTACGAGCAGTACTTC.

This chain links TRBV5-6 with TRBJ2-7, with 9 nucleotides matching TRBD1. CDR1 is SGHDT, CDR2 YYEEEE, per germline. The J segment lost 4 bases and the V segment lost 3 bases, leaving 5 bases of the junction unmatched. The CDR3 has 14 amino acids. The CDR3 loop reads CASSSLGQGYEQYF. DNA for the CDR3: TGTGCCAGCAGCTCCCTGGGACAGGGTTACGAGCAGTACTTC.

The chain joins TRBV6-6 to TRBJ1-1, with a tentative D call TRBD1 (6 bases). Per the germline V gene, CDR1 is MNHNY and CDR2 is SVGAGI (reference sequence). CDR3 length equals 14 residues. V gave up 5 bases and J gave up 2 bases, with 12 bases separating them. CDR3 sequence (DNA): TGTGCCAGCAGTCGCGACAGGTTAAACACTGAAGCTTTCTTT. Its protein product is CASSRDRLNTEAFF.

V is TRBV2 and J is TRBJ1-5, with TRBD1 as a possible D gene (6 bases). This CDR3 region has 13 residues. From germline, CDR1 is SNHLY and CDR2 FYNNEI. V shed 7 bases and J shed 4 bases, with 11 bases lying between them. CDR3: CASKSGENQPQHF. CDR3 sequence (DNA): TGTGCCAGCAAATCAGGGGAAAATCAGCCCCAGCATTTT.

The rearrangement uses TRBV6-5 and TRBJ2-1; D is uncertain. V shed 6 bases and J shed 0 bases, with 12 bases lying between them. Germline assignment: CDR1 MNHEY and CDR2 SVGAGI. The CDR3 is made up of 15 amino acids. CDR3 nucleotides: TGTGCCAGCAGGCCTGATAGGAGCTCCTACAATGAGCAGTTCTTC. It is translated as CASRPDRSSYNEQFF.

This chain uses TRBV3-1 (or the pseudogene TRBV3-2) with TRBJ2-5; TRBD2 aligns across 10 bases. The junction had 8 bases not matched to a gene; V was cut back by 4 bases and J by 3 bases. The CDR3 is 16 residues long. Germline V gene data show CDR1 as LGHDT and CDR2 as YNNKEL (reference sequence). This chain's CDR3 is CASSPSLGLAKETQYF. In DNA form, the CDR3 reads TGTGCCAGCAGCCCATCCCTGGGACTAGCGAAAGAGACCCAGTACTTC.

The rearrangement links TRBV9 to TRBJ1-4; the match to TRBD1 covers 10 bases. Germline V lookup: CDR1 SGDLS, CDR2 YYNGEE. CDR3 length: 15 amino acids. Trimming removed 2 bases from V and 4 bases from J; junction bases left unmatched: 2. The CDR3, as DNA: TGTGCCAGCAGCGTCGGGACAGGGGATAATGAAAAACTGTTTTTT. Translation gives CASSVGTGDNEKLFF.

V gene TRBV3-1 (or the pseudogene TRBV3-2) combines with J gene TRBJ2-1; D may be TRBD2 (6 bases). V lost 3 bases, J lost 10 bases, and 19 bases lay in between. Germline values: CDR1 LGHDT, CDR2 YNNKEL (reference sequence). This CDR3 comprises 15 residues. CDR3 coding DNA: TGTGCCAGCAGCCAGAGTCGGGGGACCGCCGACGAGCAGTTCTTC. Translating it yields CASSQSRGTADEQFF.

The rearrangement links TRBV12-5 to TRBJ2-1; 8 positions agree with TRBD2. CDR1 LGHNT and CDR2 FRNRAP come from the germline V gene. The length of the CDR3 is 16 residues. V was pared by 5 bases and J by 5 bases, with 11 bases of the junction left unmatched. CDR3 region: CASGNTLGGGNNEQFF. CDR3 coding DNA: TGTGCTAGTGGTAACACCCTCGGGGGGGGAAACAATGAGCAGTTCTTC.

In DNA, the CDR3 is TGTGCCAGCAGGCCCGGCCGCAGGGCCAACCAAAATACGCAGTATTTT. The encoded protein is CASRPGRRANQNTQYF. V and J are TRBV5-8 and TRBJ2-3, with a tentative D call TRBD1 (5 bases). Trimming left V 5 bases short and J 7 bases short, with 23 bases between. The CDR3 spans 16 residues. In germline, CDR1 is SGHTS, CDR2 YDEGEE. The full variable domain, rest sourced from reference TRBV5-8 and TRBJ2-3, is EAGVTQSPTHLIKTRGQQATLRCSPISGHTSVYWYQQALGLGLQFLLWYDEGEERNRGNFPPRFSGRQFPNYSSELNVNALELEDSALYLCASRPGRRANQNTQYFGPGTRLTVL.

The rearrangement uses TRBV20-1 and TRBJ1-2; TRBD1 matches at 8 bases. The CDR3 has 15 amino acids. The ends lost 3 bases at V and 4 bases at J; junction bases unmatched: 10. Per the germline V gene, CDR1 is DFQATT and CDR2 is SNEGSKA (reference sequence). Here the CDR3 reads CSASPRGPQGYGYTF. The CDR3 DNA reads TGCAGTGCTAGTCCCAGGGGGCCCCAGGGCTATGGCTACACCTTC.

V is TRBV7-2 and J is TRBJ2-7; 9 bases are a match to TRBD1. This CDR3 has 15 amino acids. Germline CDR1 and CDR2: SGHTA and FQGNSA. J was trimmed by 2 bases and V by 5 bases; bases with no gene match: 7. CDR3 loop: CASSPRTGVAYEQYF. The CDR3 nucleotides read TGTGCCAGCAGCCCCAGGACAGGGGTGGCCTACGAGCAGTACTTC.

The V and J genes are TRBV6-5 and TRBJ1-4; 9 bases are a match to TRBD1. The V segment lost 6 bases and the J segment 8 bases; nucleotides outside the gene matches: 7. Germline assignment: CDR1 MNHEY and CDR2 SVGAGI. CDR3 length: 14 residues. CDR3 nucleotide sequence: TGTGCCAGCAGAACAGGGGGCAGGCGGGAAAAACTGTTTTTT. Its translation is CASRTGGRREKLFF.

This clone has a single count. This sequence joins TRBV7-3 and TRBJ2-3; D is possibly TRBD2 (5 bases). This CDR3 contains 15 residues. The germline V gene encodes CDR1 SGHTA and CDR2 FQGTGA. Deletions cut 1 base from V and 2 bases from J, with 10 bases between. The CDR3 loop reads CASSLSPADTDTQYF. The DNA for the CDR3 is TGTGCCAGCAGCTTAAGTCCAGCGGACACAGATACGCAGTATTTT.

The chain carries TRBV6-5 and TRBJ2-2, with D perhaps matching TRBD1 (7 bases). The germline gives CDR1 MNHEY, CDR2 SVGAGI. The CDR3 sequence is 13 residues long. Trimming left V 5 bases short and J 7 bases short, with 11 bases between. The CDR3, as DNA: TGTGCCAGCAGTCAGGGGGGAGGCGGGGAGCTGTTTTTT. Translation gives CASSQGGGGELFF.

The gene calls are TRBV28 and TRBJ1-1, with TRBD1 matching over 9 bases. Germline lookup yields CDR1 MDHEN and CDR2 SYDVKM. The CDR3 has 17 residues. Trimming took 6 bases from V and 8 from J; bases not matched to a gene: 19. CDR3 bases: TGTGCCAGCAGGCTCGACCGAGGACAGGGGAAAAAAAAGGAAGCTTTCTTT. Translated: CASRLDRGQGKKKEAFF.

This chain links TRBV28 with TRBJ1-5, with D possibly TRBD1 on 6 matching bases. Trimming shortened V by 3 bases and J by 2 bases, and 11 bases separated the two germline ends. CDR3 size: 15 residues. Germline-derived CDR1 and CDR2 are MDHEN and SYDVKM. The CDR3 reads CASSFAGEGNQPQHF. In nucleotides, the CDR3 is TGTGCCAGCAGTTTCGCAGGGGAAGGCAATCAGCCCCAGCATTTT.

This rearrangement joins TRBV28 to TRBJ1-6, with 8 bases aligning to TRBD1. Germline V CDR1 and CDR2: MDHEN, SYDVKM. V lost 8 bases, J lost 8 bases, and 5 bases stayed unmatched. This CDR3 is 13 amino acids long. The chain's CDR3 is CASHGQGYSPLHF. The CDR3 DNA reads TGTGCCAGCCACGGACAGGGCTATTCACCCCTCCACTTT.

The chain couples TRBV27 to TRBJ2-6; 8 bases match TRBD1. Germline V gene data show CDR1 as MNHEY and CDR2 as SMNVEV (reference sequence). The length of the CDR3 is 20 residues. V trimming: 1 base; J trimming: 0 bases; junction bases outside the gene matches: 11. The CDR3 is CASSLLRSGQAHSGANVLTF. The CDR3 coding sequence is TGTGCCAGCAGTTTATTAAGGTCGGGACAGGCCCACTCTGGGGCCAACGTCCTGACTTTC.

CDR3 in amino acids: CASSVETGSGNTIYF. Written as DNA, the CDR3 is TGCGCCAGCAGCGTGGAGACAGGCTCTGGAAACACCATATATTTT. The chain employs TRBV5-1 and TRBJ1-3; TRBD1 is a possible D gene (6 bases). The germline V gene encodes CDR1 SGHRS and CDR2 YFSETQ. Trimming left V 4 bases short and J 0 bases short, with 11 bases between. CDR3 size: 15 residues.

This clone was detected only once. Here the CDR3 reads CASSIGTATFNEQFF. CDR3 nucleotide sequence: TGTGCCAGCAGCATCGGGACAGCCACCTTTAATGAGCAGTTCTTC. V gene TRBV7-9 combines with J gene TRBJ2-1; 7 bases are a match to TRBD1. J was trimmed by 7 bases and V by 5 bases; bases with no gene match: 11. Germline V gene lookup returns CDR1 SEHNR and CDR2 FQNEAQ (reference sequence). The CDR3 loop spans 15 amino acids.

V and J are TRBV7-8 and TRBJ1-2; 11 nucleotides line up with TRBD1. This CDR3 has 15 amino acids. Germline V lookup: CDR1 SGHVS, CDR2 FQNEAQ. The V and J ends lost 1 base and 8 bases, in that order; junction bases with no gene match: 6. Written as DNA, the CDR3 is TGTGCCAGCAGCTTAGGAAGGACAGGGGGCGGCGGCTACACCTTC. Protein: CASSLGRTGGGGYTF.

DNA for the CDR3: TGTGCCAGCTCACTACAGACAGGCTCCTACGAGCAGTACTTC. This codes for CASSLQTGSYEQYF. V is TRBV18 and J is TRBJ2-7; D is possibly TRBD1 (6 bases). CDR1 and CDR2 (germline): KGHSH, LQKENI. V lost 4 bases and J 0 bases, leaving 10 bases between the germline ends. The CDR3 is 14 residues long. The full variable domain, its missing parts supplied by reference TRBV18 and TRBJ2-7, is NAGVMQNPRHLVRRRGQEARLRCSPMKGHSHVYWYRQLPEEGLKFMVYLQKENIIDESGMPKERFSAEFPKEGPSILRIQQVVRGDSAAYFCASSLQTGSYEQYFGPGTRLTVT.

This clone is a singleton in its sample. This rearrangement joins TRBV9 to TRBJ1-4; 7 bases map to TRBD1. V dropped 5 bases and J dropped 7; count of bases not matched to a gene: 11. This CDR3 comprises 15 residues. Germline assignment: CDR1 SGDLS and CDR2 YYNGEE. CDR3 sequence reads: CASSERGTVGEKLFF. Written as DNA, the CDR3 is TGTGCCAGCAGTGAGAGAGGGACAGTGGGTGAAAAACTGTTTTTT.

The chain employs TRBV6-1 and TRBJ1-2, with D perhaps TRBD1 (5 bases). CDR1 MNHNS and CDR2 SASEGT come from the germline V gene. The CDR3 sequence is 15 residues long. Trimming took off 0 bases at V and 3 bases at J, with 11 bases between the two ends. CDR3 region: CASSEAQGRDYGYTF. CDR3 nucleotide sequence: TGTGCCAGCAGTGAAGCGCAGGGAAGAGACTATGGCTACACCTTC.

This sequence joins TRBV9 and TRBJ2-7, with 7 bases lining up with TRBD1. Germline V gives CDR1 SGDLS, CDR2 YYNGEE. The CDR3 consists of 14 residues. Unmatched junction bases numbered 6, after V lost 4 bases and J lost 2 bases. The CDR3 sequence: CASSFGQDTYEQYF. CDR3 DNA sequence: TGTGCCAGCAGCTTTGGACAGGACACCTACGAGCAGTACTTC.

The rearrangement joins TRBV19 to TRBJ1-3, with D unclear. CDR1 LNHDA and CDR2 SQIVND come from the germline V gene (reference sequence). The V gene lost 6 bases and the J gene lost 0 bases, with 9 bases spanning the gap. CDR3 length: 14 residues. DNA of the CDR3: TGTGCCAGTAGAACTATGAGCTCTGGAAACACCATATATTTT. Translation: CASRTMSSGNTIYF.

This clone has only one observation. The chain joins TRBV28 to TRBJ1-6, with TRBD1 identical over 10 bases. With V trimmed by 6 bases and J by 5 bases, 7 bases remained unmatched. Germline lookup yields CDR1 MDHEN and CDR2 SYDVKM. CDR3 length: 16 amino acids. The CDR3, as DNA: TGTGCCAGCAGACCGAGGACAGGGGGGAATAATTCACCCCTCCACTTT. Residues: CASRPRTGGNNSPLHF.